This TCR beta chain was recorded in a study of blood T cell repertoires in COVID-19. As for the study in general: The United States, Italy and Spain provided the acute and convalescent COVID-19 samples. T cells, B-cell-depleted T cells, or PBMCs provided the cDNA or gDNA that served as material.

The CDR3 has 17 residues. The V segment lost 4 bases and the J segment 4 bases; nucleotides outside the gene matches: 13. Per germline, CDR1 SGHRS and CDR2 YFSETQ. The method was immunoSEQ multiplex PCR; TCRdb's version includes in-frame clones alone and lacks a portion of them. Here the sample spans under 300,000 clones, around 85% being singletons. The TCR comes from a woman aged 25 to 39 with COVID-19, enrolled during active disease. The chain employs TRBV5-1 and TRBJ2-5, with 10 bases fitting TRBD2. Sequencing was performed on peripheral blood. The CDR3 spells CASSPLSGGALGETQYF. CDR3 in DNA: TGCGCCAGCAGCCCCCTGAGCGGGGGGGCCTTGGGAGAGACCCAGTACTTC.